The 5 T cell receptor beta chains presented below share a single source sample, sequenced in a study of synovial regulatory T cells in juvenile arthritis. The assay was immunoSEQ multiplex PCR, and TCRdb's table has in-frame clones only and misses some. This sample contains around 10,000 clones. Material: Treg cells from blood. Subset specified: remaining (HLA-DR-negative) circulating blood Treg cells. These receptors came from a donor aged 2-35 years with juvenile idiopathic arthritis.

The chain's CDR3 is CASRASNNEQFF. This chain links TRBV28 with TRBJ2-1; TCRdb selects TRBD1, and the lack of DNA leaves this call unchecked. The CDR3 covers 12 residues. A DNA sequence was not provided. Germline assignment: CDR1 MDHEN and CDR2 SYDVKM.

J is TRBJ2-7 and V is TRBV18. In germline, CDR1 is KGHSH, CDR2 LQKENI. The CDR3 contains 13 residues. The DNA is unrecorded. The CDR3 reads CASSPVGGLEQYF.

This chain joins TRBV4-2 and TRBJ1-1. Germline V gene data show CDR1 as LGHNA and CDR2 as YNFKEQ. The CDR3 consists of 11 residues. This entry has no DNA. CDR3 sequence: CASSLDTEAFF.

The CDR3: CASSLDVFPAVQHF. This chain links TRBV7-9 with TRBJ1-5. Germline V gene sequence: CDR1 SEHNR, CDR2 FQNEAQ (reference sequence). The CDR3 contains 14 residues. No DNA was logged.

This chain uses TRBV5-6 with TRBJ2-1. The length of the CDR3 is 16 residues. No DNA has been recorded. In germline, CDR1 is SGHDT, CDR2 YYEEEE. CDR3 residues: CASSYSSGEGNNEQFF.